What follows are 3 T cell receptor beta chains derived from one specimen sequenced in a study of T cells in Graves' hyperthyroidism and ophthalmopathy. Amplified TCR beta CDR3 regions derived from RNA transcripts. A first-round RT-PCR of the TCR CDR3 used the HTBI primer set. TCRdb itself ran the multiplex PCR reads through MiXCR, one entry per CDR3 protein. The sample has 700,000 or so distinct CDR3 sequences, roughly 15% seen once; the top ten hold approximately 13%. The source material was blood. The source is a woman aged 50 to 65 with Graves' ophthalmopathy.

Ten or more counts support this clonotype. This CDR3 is CASSRLDPSGLETQYF. DNA for the CDR3: TGTGCCAGCAGCCGACTCGACCCTAGCGGTTTAGAGACCCAGTACTTC. The J gene is TRBJ2-5, the V gene TRBV7-9; 7 bases line up with TRBD2. V lost 5 bases to trimming and J lost 4 bases; unmatched junction nucleotides: 13. Germline CDR1 SEHNR, CDR2 FQNEAQ (reference sequence). The CDR3 is 16 residues long.

The rearrangement joins TRBV5-1 to TRBJ1-3; no clear D. V lost 4 bases and J 0 bases, leaving 17 bases between the germline ends. This CDR3 is 17 amino acids long. Per the germline V gene, CDR1 is SGHRS and CDR2 is YFSETQ. CDR3 DNA: TGCGCCAGCAGCCCGGCCCCCAGCGGGAGCTCTGGAAACACCATATATTTT. As protein: CASSPAPSGSSGNTIYF.

Ten or more counts support this clonotype. This chain connects TRBV6-2 or TRBV6-3 to TRBJ2-5; D possibly corresponds to TRBD2 (6 bases). This CDR3 has 16 residues. Germline V gene sequence: CDR1 MNHEY, CDR2 SVGEGT. V shed 6 bases and J shed 6 bases, with 23 bases lying between them. CDR3 in amino acids: CASRWGEGFREKTQYF. In DNA form, the CDR3 reads TGTGCCAGCAGGTGGGGCGAGGGGTTCCGGGAGAAGACCCAGTACTTC.